This TCR beta chain appears in the sequencing data of a study of T cell responses to AZD1222 COVID-19 vaccine. Whole-study results and caveats: Reportedly, close to half of spike-specific TCRs are directed against unmutated variant regions. Only six or seven AZD1222 recipients tested seropositive at baseline.

This clone was observed a handful of times. Its specificity is unknown. V lost 6 bases and J 0 bases, leaving 12 bases between the germline ends. The germline V gene encodes CDR1 SNHLY and CDR2 FYNNEI. CDR3 length equals 15 residues. Sequencing was performed with immunoSEQ multiplex PCR; in TCRdb, only in-frame clones are kept and a portion is missing. The sample includes 95,000 to 150,000 clones, under 90% of them seen just once. V usage is TRBV2 and J usage is TRBJ1-3; D is unresolved. Material: peripheral blood, obtained on day 0 of AZD1222 vaccination. The receptor's source is an adult in good health. CDR3 in amino acids: CASSEYPSSGNTIYF. The CDR3 nucleotides read TGTGCCAGCAGCGAGTACCCCTCCTCTGGAAACACCATATATTTT.